This T cell receptor beta chain was sequenced in a study of Tregs in tolerant kidney transplant recipients. TCRdb keeps only in-frame clones here, not all; method: immunoSEQ multiplex PCR. The table has some 250,000 clones, 84% seen once; the top ten hold 0.64%. This CDR3 spans 13 amino acids. Trimming cost V 2 bases and J 8 bases, with 12 bases left between them. Germline lookup yields CDR1 WNHNN and CDR2 SYGVQD (reference sequence). This chain uses TRBV10-1 with TRBJ1-2, with D tentatively TRBD1 (6 bases). Sequenced: CD4+ T cells from blood. This TCR was sampled from a human donor in good health. The CDR3 region is CASSEDRRKGYTF. The CDR3 DNA reads TGCGCCAGCAGTGAGGACAGGCGGAAGGGCTACACCTTC.